This T cell receptor beta chain appears in the sequencing data of a study of cytomegalovirus exposure and HLA in healthy donors. Study-level results: Some V segments (TRBV6-2 and TRBV6-3 among them) were excluded as indistinguishable.

This CDR3 has 16 amino acids. With 0 bases clipped from V and 3 bases from J, the junction kept 4 bases outside the gene matches. Looked up from germline, CDR1 is SGHNT and CDR2 is YYREEE (reference sequence). The primer mix had 60 Vbeta and 13 Jbeta primers. The method was immunoSEQ multiplex PCR; TCRdb's version includes in-frame clones alone and lacks a portion of them. Of some 98,000 clones listed, less than 9.5% are singletons. This clone turned up a few times. The antigen is undetermined. The sequenced sample consisted of PBMCs. J is TRBJ2-3 and V is TRBV5-4, with TRBD2 identical over 10 bases. This TCR was sampled from a middle-aged man in good health and CMV-seropositive. This CDR3 is CASSLASGRGTDTQYF. For the CDR3, the DNA is TGTGCCAGCAGCTTGGCAAGCGGGAGGGGAACAGATACGCAGTATTTT. Supplemented by reference TRBV5-4 and TRBJ2-3, the full variable domain reads ETGVTQSPTHLIKTRGQQVTLRCSSQSGHNTVSWYQQALGQGPQFIFQYYREEENGRGNFPPRFSGLQFPNYSSELNVNALELDDSALYLCASSLASGRGTDTQYFGPGTRLTVL.